These T cell receptor beta chains were read from a single sample in a study of early T cells in non-severe SARS-CoV-2 infection. TCRdb processed the 5' RACE reads anew with MiXCR; each CDR3 protein has one entry. The sample shows roughly 40,000 distinct CDR3 sequences, about 6.2% of them seen only once. Sequenced material: whole blood. These receptors were obtained from an adult who was a healthcare worker with PCR-confirmed SARS-CoV-2 infection or an uninfected control (not recorded which). The CDR3 runs from the conserved cysteine through the conserved F or W. D genes are given only for firm matches. Clone size appears in some rows only: once, few, many, or a class for an expanded clone.

>TRBJ2-1|TRBD2|many|TRBV7-7
TGTGCCAGCAGCGAAGCGGGAGGGCCCGTCAATGAGCAGTTCTTC
CASSEAGGPVNEQFF
>TRBJ2-7|TRBD1|few|TRBV20-1
TGCAGTGCTAGTAGGGGGCGCGGGCTCTACGAGCAGTACTTC
CSASRGRGLYEQYF
>TRBJ2-4|.|many|TRBV5-1
TGCGCCAGCAGCTTCGGCAGTCTAGCCAAAAACATTCAGTACTTC
CASSFGSLAKNIQYF
>TRBJ1-2|.|.|TRBV5-5
TGTGCCAGCAGCTTGGGTGTTTGGGACTCCCCCGGTTCTAACTATGGCTACACCTTC
CASSLGVWDSPGSNYGYTF
>TRBJ2-3|TRBD2|many|TRBV4-3
TGCGCCAGCAGCCAAAGATCTAGCGGACTCACAGATACGCAGTATTTT
CASSQRSSGLTDTQYF
>TRBJ2-1|.|many|TRBV18
TGTGCCAGCTCACCACTAGGGGGACAAAACAATGAGCAGTTCTTC
CASSPLGGQNNEQFF
>TRBJ1-4|.|few|TRBV3-1
TGTGCCAGCAGCCACGGGACGGTAAAAGTAGAAAAACTGTTTTTT
CASSHGTVKVEKLFF
>TRBJ2-1|.|many|TRBV28
TGTGCCAGCAGTTGGGGGAGCTCCTACAATGAGCAGTTCTTC
CASSWGSSYNEQFF
>TRBJ2-7|.|few|TRBV14
TGTGCCAGCAGCCGAAAAGGAGTGTACGAGCAGTACTTC
CASSRKGVYEQYF
>TRBJ2-7|TRBD2|few|TRBV12-3/TRBV12-4
TGTGCCAGCAGTTTACGGCTAGCGGGGGAGCAGTACTTC
CASSLRLAGEQYF
>TRBJ1-1|.|many|TRBV7-8
TGTGCCAGCAGCTTTTCGGGGCCGATGAACACTGAAGCTTTCTTT
CASSFSGPMNTEAFF
>TRBJ1-1|TRBD1|.|TRBV7-3
TGTGCCAGCAGCTTGGGACAGACGAACACTGAAGCTTTCTTT
CASSLGQTNTEAFF
>TRBJ2-5|.|.|TRBV20-1
TGCAGTGCCTTCCGCAGGGTTATAGAGACCCAGTACTTC
CSAFRRVIETQYF
>TRBJ1-2|.|.|TRBV28
TGTGCCAGCAGTTTTGGGCGCAGGTTAAACTATGGCTACACCTTC
CASSFGRRLNYGYTF
>TRBJ2-7|TRBD2|many|TRBV20-1
TGCAGTGCTAGAAGGGCTAGCGGGAACGACGAGCAGTACTTC
CSARRASGNDEQYF
>TRBJ1-4|TRBD1|.|TRBV7-8
TGTGCCAGCAGCCCCACCGGGACAGGGGATGAAAAACTGTTTTTT
CASSPTGTGDEKLFF
>TRBJ2-1|TRBD2|few|TRBV7-2
TGTGCCAGCAGCGTCGGGACTAGCGGGACTAATGAGCAGTTCTTC
CASSVGTSGTNEQFF
>TRBJ1-1|.|many|TRBV6-6
TGTGCCAGCCATACCCTGAGGGGAGGAACTGAAGCTTTCTTT
CASHTLRGGTEAFF
>TRBJ2-1|TRBD2|few|TRBV12-3/TRBV12-4
TGTGCCAGCAGCTCAGCGGGAAGGACCTACAATGAGCAGTTCTTC
CASSSAGRTYNEQFF
>TRBJ2-1|.|few|TRBV7-8
TGTGCCAGCAGCTTAAGGGACACATACAATGAGCAGTTCTTC
CASSLRDTYNEQFF
>TRBJ2-1|.|few|TRBV7-2
TGTGCCAGCAGCTTAAACGTCTACAATGAGCAGTTCTTC
CASSLNVYNEQFF
>TRBJ2-1|.|many|TRBV6-5
TGTGCCAGCAGCCTACAGGGACACAATGAGCAGTTCTTC
CASSLQGHNEQFF
>TRBJ2-6|.|few|TRBV15
TGTGCCACCAGCAGAGCGGGCGGCATCTACTCTGGGGCCAACGTCCTGACTTTC
CATSRAGGIYSGANVLTF
>TRBJ2-7|.|.|TRBV6-1
TGTGCCAGCAGTGAAATGGGAGCCCAGCTAGTTTCCTACGAGCAGTACTTC
CASSEMGAQLVSYEQYF
>TRBJ2-4|.|few|TRBV5-6
TGTGCCAGCAGCACGCTAGCAGTCGGCATTCAGTACTTC
CASSTLAVGIQYF
>TRBJ2-1|.|many|TRBV20-1
TGCAGTGCGACTGGGGTAGCGAGCAATGAGCAGTTCTTC
CSATGVASNEQFF
>TRBJ2-1|.|many|TRBV6-2/TRBV6-3
TGTGCCACCTCTAAAGGGGGGTACAATGAGCAGTTCTTC
CATSKGGYNEQFF
>TRBJ1-5|.|many|TRBV28
TGTGCCAGCAGTTTCTTTACAGATTATCAGCCCCAGCATTTT
CASSFFTDYQPQHF
>TRBJ1-6|.|many|TRBV28
TGTGCCAGCAGTTTACCCACACTCAATTCACCCCTCCACTTT
CASSLPTLNSPLHF
>TRBJ1-3|.|many|TRBV28
TGTGCCAGCAGTTTACAGCGAGGCACCATATATTTT
CASSLQRGTIYF
>TRBJ2-1|.|many|TRBV11-3
TGTGCCAGCAGCGAAATAGGGTTGGGCAATGAGCAGTTCTTC
CASSEIGLGNEQFF
>TRBJ1-2|TRBD1|.|TRBV13
TGTGCCAGCAGCTACCGGGACAGGGCTAACTATGGCTACACCTTC
CASSYRDRANYGYTF
>TRBJ2-2|TRBD2|.|TRBV29-1
TGCAGCGTGGCTTCGGGACTAGCGGGAACCGGGGAGCTGTTTTTT
CSVASGLAGTGELFF
>TRBJ1-1|.|.|TRBV20-1
TGCAGTGCGCCACGACAGGAGAACACTGAAGCTTTCTTT
CSAPRQENTEAFF
>TRBJ2-1|.|.|TRBV28
TGTGCCAGCAGCCCCTCGAGAGGGGAGCAGTTCTTC
CASSPSRGEQFF
>TRBJ2-7|TRBD1|few|TRBV5-5
TGTGCCAGCAGTCCCCCCGGGACAGGGCTGGAGCAGTACTTC
CASSPPGTGLEQYF
>TRBJ2-7|.|many|TRBV3-2
TGTGCCAGCAGCCAAGACCCTAAACGGGGGGCTAAGGTATGCTTCTGCGAGCAGTACTTC
CASSQDPKRGAKVCFCEQYF
>TRBJ2-1|.|.|TRBV5-6
TGTGCCAGCAGCTACGGTGACGTAGCTACCAATGAGCAGTTCTTC
CASSYGDVATNEQFF
>TRBJ2-7|.|.|TRBV7-9
TGTGCCAGCAGCTTAGAGGGCAGATTCTACGAGCAGTACTTC
CASSLEGRFYEQYF
>TRBJ2-7|TRBD2|few|TRBV20-1
TGCAGTGCTAAGCCTAGCGGTTCCTACGAGCAGTACTTC
CSAKPSGSYEQYF
>TRBJ2-6|.|.|TRBV27
TGTGCCAGCAGTTTAGGGTCTGGGGCCAACGTCCTGACTTTC
CASSLGSGANVLTF
>TRBJ2-5|.|.|TRBV6-6
TGTGCCAGCAGTTCCGGGGCGGAGACCCAGTACTTC
CASSSGAETQYF
>TRBJ2-2|.|.|TRBV3-1
TGTGCCAGCACCCTACGGGGTACCGGGGAGCTGTTTTTT
CASTLRGTGELFF
>TRBJ2-7|TRBD2|many|TRBV11-2
TGTGCCAGCAGCTCGCGGACTAGTAGTTGGGACGAGCAGTACTTC
CASSSRTSSWDEQYF
>TRBJ2-7|TRBD2|many|TRBV4-1
TGCGCAGATACTCGGGGGGGCAGCTCCTACGAGCAGTACTTC
CADTRGGSSYEQYF
>TRBJ1-3|TRBD1|few|TRBV7-9
TGTGCCAGCAGCCCGACAGGGCTATCTGGAAACACCATATATTTT
CASSPTGLSGNTIYF
>TRBJ2-2|TRBD2|.|TRBV25-1
TGTGCCACGGCCCGGGCGGGGGACACCGGGGAGCTGTTTTTT
CATARAGDTGELFF
>TRBJ1-2|.|many|TRBV10-3
TGTGCCATCAGTGAGCGGGGAATGGGGAGTTTGGGTGACTATGGCTACACCTTC
CAISERGMGSLGDYGYTF
>TRBJ2-3|TRBD2|few|TRBV7-9
TGTGCCAGCAGCCCGGGACTATTCACAGATACGCAGTATTTT
CASSPGLFTDTQYF
>TRBJ2-3|.|many|TRBV7-9
TGTGCCAGCAGCCTTTCGACTAGCACAGATACGCAGTATTTT
CASSLSTSTDTQYF
>TRBJ2-1|.|.|TRBV27
TGTGCCAGCAGTTTATCTGGTCCGGGAACCGTCTACGATGAGCAGTTCTTC
CASSLSGPGTVYDEQFF
>TRBJ1-1|.|medium-sized|TRBV7-8
TGTGCCAGCACCTCAACCTCCGACAGGCCGTCTGGTGAAGCTTTCTTT
CASTSTSDRPSGEAFF
>TRBJ2-1|.|many|TRBV20-1
TGCAGTGCTACAGTCTCTAGCGAAGGGTACAATGAGCAGTTCTTC
CSATVSSEGYNEQFF
>TRBJ2-1|TRBD2|many|TRBV7-6
TGTGCCAGCAGCTTAGGACTAGCGGGAGAGAATGAGCAGTTCTTC
CASSLGLAGENEQFF
>TRBJ2-7|TRBD2|few|TRBV29-1
TGCAGCGTTGCCCAACTAGCGGGGTACGAGCAGTACTTC
CSVAQLAGYEQYF
>TRBJ2-7|TRBD1|many|TRBV5-4
TGTGCCAGCAGCTTCGGACAGGCCTACGAGCAGTACTTC
CASSFGQAYEQYF
>TRBJ2-7|.|many|TRBV3-1
TGTGCCAGCAGCCAAGGCGGTCGGACGTACGAGCAGTACTTC
CASSQGGRTYEQYF
>TRBJ2-1|TRBD2|.|TRBV6-1
TGTGCCAGCAGTGAAGGGGCTAGCGGTAAGAATGAGCAGTTCTTC
CASSEGASGKNEQFF